The 14 T cell receptor beta chains listed next were all sequenced from one sample in a study of blood T cell repertoires in COVID-19. TCRdb keeps only in-frame clones here, not all; method: immunoSEQ multiplex PCR. Of 90,000 or so clones in the sample, over 65% are singletons; the top ten hold roughly 11%. Sequencing was done on a sample of peripheral blood. These receptors all come from a human donor in a cohort sampled during active COVID-19.

This clone has more than one count but fewer than ten. The CDR3 sequence is CASSFAQGSPLHF. CDR3 sequence (DNA): TGTGCCAGCAGCTTCGCTCAGGGTTCACCCCTCCACTTT. The chain employs TRBV7-2 and TRBJ1-6; possible D gene TRBD1, 5 bases. The CDR3 contains 13 residues. CDR1 and CDR2 from the germline V gene are SGHTA and FQGNSA. The V and J ends lost 3 bases and 9 bases respectively, with 9 bases between them. Using reference TRBV7-2 and TRBJ1-6 for the parts outside the CDR3, the full variable domain is GAGVSQSPSNKVTEKGKDVELRCDPISGHTALYWYRQSLGQGLEFLIYFQGNSAPDKSGLPSDRFSAERTGGSVSTLTIQRTQQEDSAVYLCASSFAQGSPLHFGNGTRLTVT.

This clone has a single count. V and J are TRBV11-2 and TRBJ1-5; D gene ambiguous. CDR3 length: 15 residues. The germline V and J ends were trimmed by 6 bases and 4 bases, with 16 bases remaining between them. Germline CDR1 SGHAT, CDR2 FQNNGV. The CDR3 loop reads CASRQGSYLNQPQHF. CDR3 sequence (DNA): TGTGCCAGCAGACAAGGGAGTTATCTGAATCAGCCCCAGCATTTT. The whole variable domain, filled in from reference TRBV11-2 and TRBJ1-5, reads EAGVAQSPRYKIIEKRQSVAFWCNPISGHATLYWYQQILGQGPKLLIQFQNNGVVDDSQLPKDRFSAERLKGVDSTLKIQPAKLEDSAVYLCASRQGSYLNQPQHFGDGTRLSIL.

Remarks on this clone: Other DNA sequences in the sample encode the same CDR3. The rearrangement links TRBV5-1 to TRBJ1-6; 8 bases agree with TRBD1. The CDR3 length is 14 residues. Per the germline V gene, CDR1 is SGHRS and CDR2 is YFSETQ. Trimming took 3 bases from V and 7 from J; bases not matched to a gene: 3. The CDR3 sequence is CASSSDRGNSPLHF. As DNA, the CDR3 is TGCGCCAGCAGCTCAGACAGGGGCAATTCACCCCTCCACTTT. Filled out from reference TRBV5-1 and TRBJ1-6, the complete variable domain reads KAGVTQTPRYLIKTRGQQVTLSCSPISGHRSVSWYQQTPGQGLQFLFEYFSETQRNKGNFPGRFSGRQFSNSRSEMNVSTLELGDSALYLCASSSDRGNSPLHFGNGTRLTVT.

This chain connects TRBV7-2 to TRBJ2-2, with 10 positions matching TRBD1. Trimming cost V 5 bases and J 11 bases; bases outside gene matches: 8. In germline, CDR1 is SGHTA, CDR2 FQGNSA. CDR3 length: 14 amino acids. The CDR3 DNA reads as TGTGCCAGCAGCGCGTACCGGGACAGGGGAGAGCTGTTTTTT. It is translated as CASSAYRDRGELFF.

In this sample, this clone turned up many times. The chain combines TRBV28 with TRBJ1-3, with unresolved D. Between the trimmed V and J ends, which lost 2 bases and 0 bases, there was a span of 8 bases. Germline assignment: CDR1 MDHEN and CDR2 SYDVKM. The CDR3 contains 15 residues. This CDR3 reads CASSLGLNSGNTIYF. CDR3 DNA: TGTGCCAGCAGTTTAGGGCTGAACTCTGGAAACACCATATATTTT.

CDR3 loop: CATSDPRTGETEAFF. CDR3 nucleotides: TGTGCCACCAGTGATCCGCGGACAGGGGAAACTGAAGCTTTCTTT. This sequence joins TRBV24-1 and TRBJ1-1, with 9 bases identical to TRBD1. Germline V gives CDR1 KGHDR, CDR2 SFDVKD. The CDR3 consists of 15 residues. With 3 bases clipped from V and 5 bases from J, the junction kept 6 bases outside the gene matches.

Written as DNA, the CDR3 is TGTGCCAGCGGACTGGCTCAGAGTGGTAATGAAAAACTGTTTTTT. Translated, it gives CASGLAQSGNEKLFF. The chain is built from TRBV27 and TRBJ1-4, with D unresolved. CDR3 size: 15 residues. CDR1 is MNHEY, CDR2 SMNVEV, per germline (reference sequence). The V end was cut by 8 bases, the J end by 4 bases, with 17 bases between. Together with reference TRBV27 and TRBJ1-4, the CDR3 gives the full variable domain: EAQVTQNPRYLITVTGKKLTVTCSQNMNHEYMSWYRQDPGLGLRQIYYSMNVEVTDKGDVPEGYKVSRKEKRNFPLILESPSPNQTSLYFCASGLAQSGNEKLFFGSGTQLSVL.

CDR3 bases: TGTGCCAGCAGCCGGGCGGGGACAGGGGCCGGGGAGCTGTTTTTT. Translated: CASSRAGTGAGELFF. The rearrangement uses TRBV4-2 and TRBJ2-2, with TRBD1 matching 10 bases. The germline V gene encodes CDR1 LGHNA and CDR2 YNFKEQ. CDR3 length: 15 residues. V was pared by 4 bases and J by 6 bases, with 5 bases of the junction left unmatched.

The chain has TRBV27 and TRBJ1-2; 9 bases agree with TRBD1. The CDR3 spans 14 residues. The trim removed 6 bases at V and 3 bases at J, leaving 5 bases unmatched. Per germline, CDR1 MNHEY and CDR2 SMNVEV (reference sequence). The CDR3 region is CASRPQGADYGYTF. CDR3 bases: TGTGCCAGCAGACCACAGGGGGCCGACTATGGCTACACCTTC.

V usage is TRBV19 and J usage is TRBJ1-6; D is unclear. Per germline, CDR1 LNHDA and CDR2 SQIVND (reference sequence). The ends were cut back, 3 bases at V and 8 bases at J, with 20 bases in the middle. This CDR3 has 17 residues. CDR3 protein: CASSIGTGAQVDSPLHF. The CDR3 coding sequence is TGTGCCAGTAGTATTGGCACGGGAGCCCAAGTGGATTCACCCCTCCACTTT.

The chain uses TRBV28 and TRBJ2-3; tentatively, D is TRBD2 (6 bases). CDR3 length: 11 residues. Per germline, CDR1 MDHEN and CDR2 SYDVKM. The V end lost 6 bases, the J end lost 7 bases, and 8 bases lay between the germline ends. CDR3 residues: CASSRGYTQYF. CDR3 nucleotides: TGTGCCAGCAGCCGGGGGTATACGCAGTATTTT.

V is TRBV5-5 and J is TRBJ2-1; 10 bases are a match to TRBD1. This CDR3 contains 16 residues. The ends lost 5 bases at V and 2 bases at J; junction bases unmatched: 7. Germline CDR1 SGHKS, CDR2 YYEKEE (reference sequence). The CDR3 here is CASRPPGTGAYNEQFF. The DNA for the CDR3 is TGTGCCAGCAGGCCGCCCGGGACAGGGGCCTACAATGAGCAGTTCTTC.

J is TRBJ2-7 and V is TRBV28; D remains unclear. V gave up 2 bases and J gave up 3 bases, with 5 bases separating them. Germline CDR1 MDHEN, CDR2 SYDVKM. The CDR3 is made up of 12 amino acids. CDR3 coding DNA: TGTGCCAGCAGTTTAGACTTCTACGAGCAGTACTTC. It codes for CASSLDFYEQYF.

This chain links TRBV6-2 or TRBV6-3 with TRBJ2-3; 9 bases agree with TRBD2. CDR1 and CDR2 from the germline V gene are MNHEY and SVGEGT. The CDR3 spans 17 residues. J was trimmed by 0 bases and V by 6 bases; bases with no gene match: 10. CDR3 sequence reads: CASSRGLARSSTDTQYF. CDR3 DNA sequence: TGTGCCAGCAGCCGTGGACTAGCGCGATCTAGCACAGATACGCAGTATTTT.